This T cell receptor (beta chain) was profiled in a study of T cells in localized non-small cell lung cancer (TCRdb year 2020). Notes on the research overall: The study analyzed T cell repertoires of 200 to 250 early-stage NSCLC patients, comparing tumors and uninvolved tumor-adjacent lungs. The mean age of the NSCLC patients was approximately 71 years, with 120 to 150 men and over 100 women. The cohort consisted of 200 to 250 treatment-naive NSCLC patients whose localized lung tumors had been resected. Findings and caveats that apply to the study as a whole: Because of the exploratory design, TCR variables were selected using unadjusted p-values without false-discovery rate correction. Of the top 100 tumor clones, a median of about 53 were detected in paired uninvolved adjacent lung; under 35 were also among that lung's top 100. Longer overall survival was associated with higher blood T cell density, whereas shorter survival was associated with higher adjacent-lung clonality. Uninvolved tumor-adjacent lung showed the highest T cell clonality, higher than tumor, which suggests more focused antigenic responses in the uninvolved tumor-adjacent lung. Because multi-region tumor sequencing was not performed, intratumor heterogeneity could not be ruled out.

This clone was detected only a few times. It has no known antigen specificity. Qualities for individual bases were not recorded, and no much larger clone is one base off. The CDR3, cysteine through phenylalanine, is 13 amino acids long. Only CDR3 DNA remains: 39 bases, in frame from the first base. Reading the germline V gene gives CDR1 MDHEN and CDR2 SYDVKM. After removal of 6 bases from V and 5 bases from J, the junction retains 5 bases not matched to a gene. TCR beta CDR3 regions were sequenced from DNA using the immunoSEQ Assay. As for the original processing: To compute T cell density, TCR beta template counts were normalized to usable DNA, which was estimated by amplifying housekeeping genes. Using the preseqR package, richness was estimated by extrapolating to 120,000 templates for tissue samples and 400,000 templates for PBMC samples. Clonality was defined by subtracting Pielou's evenness from one. Tissue-enriched TCRs were identified through differential abundance testing performed on productive amino-acid clonotypes, with a minimum total count of 5 and an alpha of 0.1. The Jaccard Index and the Morisita Overlap Index were used to quantify repertoire overlap between compartments. GLIPH grouped TCR beta CDR3s together with public tetramer-defined viral CDR3s, and a viral motif had to include at least three viral sequences and show V-gene enrichment. This immuneACCESS table, as held by TCRdb, lists in-frame sequences with V and J called but not all clones. Of the missing ones, under half trace to an unresolved V gene in checked studies; the others have no known cause. From that table come the V and J calls and clone size; the DNA was used to work out D and trimming. Counted in this sample were over a thousand clones; approximately 23% of them appeared once. The ten biggest clones cover under 25% of the sample.

Uninvolved adjacent lung was taken at least 2 cm from the tumor margin and confirmed free of atypia by two independent pathologists. At diagnosis, peripheral blood, uninvolved tumor-adjacent lung and tumor were collected and stored as a combination of fresh-frozen and FFPE material. This sequence uses TRBV28 and TRBJ2-3; 7 central bases correspond to TRBD2. Sequences were derived from normal lung tissue next to the tumor, sampled before any cancer treatment. The clonotype was recovered from a male donor at least 60 years old with stage III squamous cell lung carcinoma. The sequence in DNA is TGTGCCAGCAGCGGGGGGACGGTAGATACGCAGTATTTT. The encoded protein is CASSGGTVDTQYF.